This TCR beta chain was recovered during a study of immune evolution from preneoplasia to lung adenocarcinoma. Study observations and caveats: Highest clonality occurred in KRAS-mutant, not EGFR-mutant or double wild-type, nodules. Top clone frequencies peaked in normal lung, apparently declining through invasive adenocarcinoma.

Per the germline V gene, CDR1 is GTSNPN and CDR2 is SVGIG (reference sequence). Trimming pared 0 bases from V and 0 bases from J, leaving 9 bases between. CDR3 length equals 15 residues. Patients had resection in Japan or China between about 2014 and 2018. With respect to this clone: Its target is unknown.

The protocol was immunoSEQ multiplex PCR, while the TCRdb copy is restricted to in-frame clones and leaves out a portion. This sample has over 9,500 clones; more than 70% occur once, and the top ten carry 2.9%. Sequencing was performed on FFPE invasive lung adenocarcinoma tissue. The V call is TRBV30, the J call TRBJ1-3; TRBD1 is a possible D gene (5 bases). This sequence originates from a person aged 70 to 80 with invasive lung adenocarcinoma. Some clones in this sample may be carry-over from other donors' samples. CDR3: CAWSVRGGSGNTIYF. Here the CDR3 DNA reads TGTGCCTGGAGTGTACGGGGGGGCTCTGGAAACACCATATATTTT.